Presented here are 13 T cell receptor beta chains from one specimen sequenced in a study of blood T cell repertoires in COVID-19. Generated by immunoSEQ multiplex PCR, the TCRdb table keeps only in-frame clones and is missing some. The sample lists over 600,000 clones, 90% seen once, with over 0.2% in the top ten. Material: peripheral blood. The receptors stem from a woman younger than 35 with acute or convalescent COVID-19.

The V call is TRBV4-1, the J call TRBJ1-1; 8 bases are a match to TRBD1. V lost 1 base, J lost 2 bases, and 3 bases stayed unmatched. Germline assignment: CDR1 MGHRA and CDR2 YSYEKL. This CDR3 is built from 15 residues. CDR3 in amino acids: CASSQVTGANTEAFF. The DNA of the CDR3 is TGCGCCAGCAGCCAAGTGACAGGGGCAAACACTGAAGCTTTCTTT.

This clone showed up just once. This chain connects TRBV5-1 to TRBJ2-7; tentative D call: TRBD1 (6 bases). V was trimmed by 0 bases and J by 5 bases, leaving 15 bases between them. The germline CDR1 and CDR2 sequences are SGHRS and YFSETQ. The CDR3 runs 15 residues. The DNA for the CDR3 is TGCGCCAGCAGCTTGGCTGGGGGCGCGCGCGACGAGCAGTACTTC. This gives the protein CASSLAGGARDEQYF.

This clone occurred a few times. The J gene is TRBJ1-2, the V gene TRBV10-1; 9 nucleotides align to TRBD1. The trim removed 0 bases at V and 4 bases at J, leaving 6 bases unmatched. CDR3 length: 16 residues. The V gene's germline CDR1 is WNHNN and CDR2 SYGVQD (reference sequence). The CDR3 nucleotides are TGCGCCAGCAGTGAGTCTGCCAGGACAGGGGCCTATGGCTACACCTTC. Protein sequence: CASSESARTGAYGYTF.

J is TRBJ1-5 and V is TRBV10-1; D is ambiguous. The V and J ends lost 4 bases and 1 base respectively, with 8 bases between them. CDR1 WNHNN and CDR2 SYGVQD come from the germline V gene (reference sequence). The CDR3 covers 14 residues. The CDR3 here is CASSVSASNQPQHF. CDR3 DNA sequence: TGCGCCAGCAGTGTTTCTGCGAGCAATCAGCCCCAGCATTTT.

The rearrangement links TRBV9 to TRBJ2-7; no clear D gene. The V end lost 4 bases, the J end lost 0 bases, and 8 bases lay between the germline ends. The CDR3 runs 13 residues. Germline CDR1 and CDR2: SGDLS and YYNGEE. The CDR3 nucleotides are TGTGCCAGCAGCTCCCCAGACTCCTACGAGCAGTACTTC. This encodes CASSSPDSYEQYF.

The chain links TRBV2 to TRBJ1-1, with a possible D match to TRBD1 (6 bases). V lost 6 bases and J 1 base, leaving 9 bases between the germline ends. This CDR3 has 13 amino acids. The germline CDR1 and CDR2 sequences are SNHLY and FYNNEI. CDR3 sequence reads: CASRLQGNTEAFF. DNA for the CDR3: TGTGCCAGCAGGTTACAGGGGAACACTGAAGCTTTCTTT.

In this sample, this clone turned up once. V usage is TRBV25-1 and J usage is TRBJ1-2; 8 bases align to TRBD1. The CDR3 sequence is 15 residues long. Trimming at V came to 1 base and at J to 6 bases, leaving 7 bases not matched to a gene. Per germline, CDR1 MGHDK and CDR2 SYGVNS. CDR3: CASSELDRARDGYTF. Here the CDR3 DNA reads TGTGCCAGCAGTGAATTGGACAGGGCCAGGGATGGCTACACCTTC.

The rearrangement joins TRBV4-1 to TRBJ2-3; 8 positions match TRBD2. CDR1 is MGHRA and CDR2 is YSYEKL in the germline V gene. The V gene end was trimmed by 4 bases and the J gene end by 2 bases; junction bases not matched to a gene: 5. The CDR3 totals 15 residues. CDR3 sequence: CASSPGTSFTDTQYF. CDR3 in DNA: TGCGCCAGCAGCCCCGGGACTAGTTTCACAGATACGCAGTATTTT.

V is TRBV9 and J is TRBJ2-3, with 9 nucleotides matching TRBD2. Losses at the gene ends were 0 bases for V and 2 bases for J; bases not matched to a gene: 1. Germline lookup yields CDR1 SGDLS and CDR2 YYNGEE. The CDR3 covers 15 residues. Here the CDR3 reads CASSVGLADTDTQYF. CDR3 sequence (DNA): TGTGCCAGCAGCGTAGGACTAGCGGACACAGATACGCAGTATTTT.

This rearrangement joins TRBV6-1 to TRBJ2-3; 8 bases line up with TRBD2. Looked up from germline, CDR1 is MNHNS and CDR2 is SASEGT. The V and J ends lost 2 bases and 2 bases, in that order; junction bases with no gene match: 3. The CDR3 consists of 15 residues. CDR3 residues: CASSELAGSTDTQYF. The CDR3, as DNA: TGTGCCAGCAGTGAACTAGCGGGTTCCACAGATACGCAGTATTTT.

V gene TRBV10-2 combines with J gene TRBJ1-3; D gene ambiguous. The length of the CDR3 is 16 residues. V shed 3 bases and J shed 0 bases, with 12 bases lying between them. Germline lookup yields CDR1 WSHSY and CDR2 SAAADI. CDR3 protein: CASSDKLPSSGNTIYF. CDR3 nucleotide sequence: TGCGCCAGCAGTGATAAACTCCCCTCCTCTGGAAACACCATATATTTT.

The rearrangement links TRBV19 to TRBJ2-1, with TRBD2 identical over 11 bases. There are 14 residues in the CDR3. V lost 0 bases and J lost 14; bases outside the gene matches: 6. Per germline, CDR1 LNHDA and CDR2 SQIVND (reference sequence). Here the CDR3 reads CASSIDLAGGQKFF. The CDR3 DNA sequence: TGTGCCAGTAGTATAGATCTAGCGGGGGGTCAGAAGTTCTTC. The full variable domain, with the rest looked up from reference TRBV19 and TRBJ2-1, is DGGITQSPKYLFRKEGQNVTLSCEQNLNHDAMYWYRQDPGQGLRLIYYSQIVNDFQKGDIAEGYSVSREKKESFPLTVTSAQKNPTAFYLCASSIDLAGGQKFFGPGTRLTVL.

The chain carries TRBV29-1 and TRBJ1-1; D possibly corresponds to TRBD1 (5 bases). The V gene's germline CDR1 is SQVTM and CDR2 ANQGSEA. The CDR3 has 13 residues. The V end was cut by 4 bases, the J end by 3 bases, with 12 bases between. The CDR3 region is CSVVLWDYTEAFF. The CDR3 coding sequence is TGCAGCGTTGTCCTATGGGACTACACTGAAGCTTTCTTT. Variable domain in full (rest from reference TRBV29-1 and TRBJ1-1): SAVISQKPSRDICQRGTSLTIQCQVDSQVTMMFWYRQQPGQSLTLIATANQGSEATYESGFVIDKFPISRPNLTFSTLTVSNMSPEDSSIYLCSVVLWDYTEAFFGQGTRLTVV.